This TCR beta chain was sequenced for a study of shared clonotypes between healthy human individuals. The germline V and J ends were trimmed by 2 bases and 0 bases, with 8 bases remaining between them. The CDR3 totals 15 residues. Germline loops: CDR1 LNHDA, CDR2 SQIVND (reference sequence). Measured with immunoSEQ multiplex PCR; TCRdb has only the in-frame clones, and not every one. The data hold a few million clones, with 90% to 95% observed a single time. The specimen was naive CD4+ T cells sorted from blood. The subset: CD45RA+ positively selected. This chain links TRBV19 with TRBJ1-5; no clear D gene. The receptor comes from a man between 18 and 29 years old in good health. This chain's CDR3 is CASSIFGSSNQPQHF. As DNA, the CDR3 is TGTGCCAGTAGTATATTTGGGTCTAGCAATCAGCCCCAGCATTTT. Complete variable domain (other parts from reference TRBV19 and TRBJ1-5): DGGITQSPKYLFRKEGQNVTLSCEQNLNHDAMYWYRQDPGQGLRLIYYSQIVNDFQKGDIAEGYSVSREKKESFPLTVTSAQKNPTAFYLCASSIFGSSNQPQHFGDGTRLSIL.